What follows are 6 T cell receptor beta chains derived from one specimen sequenced in a study of blood T cells in healthy people across ages. A second PCR of roughly 7 to 11 cycles used a sample-barcoded 5' primer and a J-beta primer mix. TCRdb re-called the 5' RACE reads with MiXCR, one entry per CDR3 protein. The sample includes some 700,000 distinct CDR3 sequences, about 40% of them seen just once. Sample: blood. These receptors all come from an older woman in good health.

This clonotype was seen only once. This chain connects TRBV27 to TRBJ2-3, with TRBD2 matching over 11 bases. V dropped 2 bases and J dropped 6; count of bases not matched to a gene: 7. This CDR3 has 16 amino acids. Germline CDR1 MNHEY, CDR2 SMNVEV (reference sequence). The CDR3 nucleotides read TGTGCCAGCAGTTTAGGGACTAGCGGCCGACGGGATACGCAGTATTTT. It encodes CASSLGTSGRRDTQYF.

In regard to this clonotype: A much larger clone lies a single base off, so this may be a read error. The rearrangement uses TRBV10-3 and TRBJ2-5; D is unclear. This CDR3 has 16 amino acids. The germline V gene has CDR1 ENHRY and CDR2 SYGVKD. In DNA form, the CDR3 reads TGTGCCATCAGTGAAGGCAGCCCGGGTCGACAAGAGACCCAGCACTTC. Its protein is CAISEGSPGRQETQHF.

The rearrangement joins TRBV3-1 to TRBJ1-5, with a possible D match to TRBD1 (6 bases). The CDR3 has 16 residues. CDR1 is LGHDT and CDR2 is YNNKEL in the germline V gene (reference sequence). V was cut by 0 bases and J by 2 bases, with 11 bases left in between. CDR3 DNA sequence: TGTGCCAGCAGCCAAGATGGGGGCGGTGGCAATCAGCCCCAGCATTTT. This gives the protein CASSQDGGGGNQPQHF.

This chain links TRBV7-9 with TRBJ2-1; TRBD2 agrees at 8 bases. The germline V gene has CDR1 SEHNR and CDR2 FQNEAQ (reference sequence). The junction had 9 bases not matched to a gene; V was cut back by 7 bases and J by 4 bases. The CDR3 covers 15 residues. CDR3 sequence reads: CASIVQAGGYNEQFF. In nucleotides, the CDR3 is TGTGCCAGCATTGTCCAGGCGGGGGGATACAATGAGCAGTTCTTC.

The rearrangement joins TRBV4-1 to TRBJ2-2; TRBD2 matches at 7 bases. J gave up 6 bases and V 1 base, and 5 bases lay outside the gene matches. The CDR3 length is 15 residues. CDR1 and CDR2 from the germline V gene are MGHRA and YSYEKL. The DNA of the CDR3 is TGCGCCAGCAGCCAAGCGGAGCGGGGTGCCGGGGAGCTGTTTTTT. Its protein is CASSQAERGAGELFF.

This chain uses TRBV28 with TRBJ1-4; 7 bases are a match to TRBD1. The V gene's germline CDR1 is MDHEN and CDR2 SYDVKM. J was trimmed by 7 bases and V by 4 bases; bases with no gene match: 9. This CDR3 region has 15 residues. This CDR3 is CASSSDREGGEKLFF. The CDR3 DNA reads as TGTGCCAGCAGTTCAGACAGGGAAGGAGGTGAAAAACTGTTTTTT.